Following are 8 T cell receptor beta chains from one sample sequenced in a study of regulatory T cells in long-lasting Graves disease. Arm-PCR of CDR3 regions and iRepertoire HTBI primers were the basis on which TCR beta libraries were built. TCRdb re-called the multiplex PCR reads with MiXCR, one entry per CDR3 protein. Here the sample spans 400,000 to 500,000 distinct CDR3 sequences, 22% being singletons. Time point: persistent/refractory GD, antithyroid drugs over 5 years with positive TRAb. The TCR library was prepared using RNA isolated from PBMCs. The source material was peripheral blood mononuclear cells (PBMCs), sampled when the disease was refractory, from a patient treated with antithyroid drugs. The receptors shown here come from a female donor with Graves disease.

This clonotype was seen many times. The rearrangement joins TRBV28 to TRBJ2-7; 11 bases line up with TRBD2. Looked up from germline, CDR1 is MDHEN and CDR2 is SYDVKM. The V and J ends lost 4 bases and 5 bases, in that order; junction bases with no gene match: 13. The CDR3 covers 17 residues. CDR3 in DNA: TGTGCCAGCAGTTCCCTTGGGGTTAGCGGGAGGGCAAACGAGCAGTACTTC. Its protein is CASSSLGVSGRANEQYF.

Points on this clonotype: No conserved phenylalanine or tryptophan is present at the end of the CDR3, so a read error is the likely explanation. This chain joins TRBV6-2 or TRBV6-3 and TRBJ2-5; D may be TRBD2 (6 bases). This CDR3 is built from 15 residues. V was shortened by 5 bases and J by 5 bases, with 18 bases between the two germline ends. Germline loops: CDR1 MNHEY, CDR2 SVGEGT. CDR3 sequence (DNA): TGTGCCAGCAGTCCGCAATCGGGACTTGCGGAGACCCAGTACTCC. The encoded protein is CASSPQSGLAETQYS.

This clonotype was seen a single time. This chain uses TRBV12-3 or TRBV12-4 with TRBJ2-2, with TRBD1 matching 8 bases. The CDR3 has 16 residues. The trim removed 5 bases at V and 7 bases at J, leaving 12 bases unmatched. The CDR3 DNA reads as TGTGCCAGCAGTAGTCTGCAGGACAGGGTAAACGGGGAGCTGTTTTTT. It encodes CASSSLQDRVNGELFF.

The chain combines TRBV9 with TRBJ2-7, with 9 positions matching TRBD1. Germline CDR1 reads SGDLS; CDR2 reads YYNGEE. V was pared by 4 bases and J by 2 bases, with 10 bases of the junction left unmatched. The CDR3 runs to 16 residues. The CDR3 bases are TGTGCCAGCAGCACCGGACCCGGGACAGGGCCCTACGAGCAGTACTTC. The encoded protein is CASSTGPGTGPYEQYF.

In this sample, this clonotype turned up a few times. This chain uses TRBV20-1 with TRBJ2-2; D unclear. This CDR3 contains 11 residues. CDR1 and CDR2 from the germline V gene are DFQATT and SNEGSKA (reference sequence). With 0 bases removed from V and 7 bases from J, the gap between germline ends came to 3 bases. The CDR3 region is CSARDRGELFF. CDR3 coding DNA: TGCAGTGCTAGAGATCGCGGGGAGCTGTTTTTT.

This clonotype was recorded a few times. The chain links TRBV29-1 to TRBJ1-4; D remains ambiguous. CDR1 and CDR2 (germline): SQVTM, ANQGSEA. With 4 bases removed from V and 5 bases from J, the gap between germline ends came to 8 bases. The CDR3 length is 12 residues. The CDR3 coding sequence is TGCAGCGTTGGGAAGGAAAATGAAAAACTGTTTTTT. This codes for CSVGKENEKLFF.

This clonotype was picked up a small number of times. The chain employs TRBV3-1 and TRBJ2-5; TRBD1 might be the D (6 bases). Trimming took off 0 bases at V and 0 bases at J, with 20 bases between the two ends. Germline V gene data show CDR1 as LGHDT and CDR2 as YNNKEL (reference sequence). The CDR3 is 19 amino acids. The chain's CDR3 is CASSQDSRSGTLYQETQYF. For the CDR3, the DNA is TGTGCCAGCAGCCAAGATTCGAGGTCCGGGACACTGTACCAAGAGACCCAGTACTTC.

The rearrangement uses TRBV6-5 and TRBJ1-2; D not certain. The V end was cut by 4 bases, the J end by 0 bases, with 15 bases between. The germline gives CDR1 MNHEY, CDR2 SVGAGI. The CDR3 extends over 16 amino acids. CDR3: CASSLKVQRANYGYTF. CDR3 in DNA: TGTGCCAGCAGTTTGAAGGTTCAGAGGGCTAACTATGGCTACACCTTC.